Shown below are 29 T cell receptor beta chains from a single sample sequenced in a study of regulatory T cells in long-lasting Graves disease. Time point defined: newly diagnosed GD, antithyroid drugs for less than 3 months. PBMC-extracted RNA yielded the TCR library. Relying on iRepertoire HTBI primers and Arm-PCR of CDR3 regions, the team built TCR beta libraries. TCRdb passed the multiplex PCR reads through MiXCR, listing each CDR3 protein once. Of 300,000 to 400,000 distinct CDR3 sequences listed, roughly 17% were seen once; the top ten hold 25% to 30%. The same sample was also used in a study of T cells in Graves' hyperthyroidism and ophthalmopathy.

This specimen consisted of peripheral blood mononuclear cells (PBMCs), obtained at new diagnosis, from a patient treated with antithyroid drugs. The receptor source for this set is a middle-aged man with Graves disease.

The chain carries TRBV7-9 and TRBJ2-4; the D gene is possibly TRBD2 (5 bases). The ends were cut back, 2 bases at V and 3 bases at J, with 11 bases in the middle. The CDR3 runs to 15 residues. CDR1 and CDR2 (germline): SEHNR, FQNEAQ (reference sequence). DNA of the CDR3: TGTGCCAGCAGCTTATGGGAGTTTGGCAAAAACATTCAGTACTTC. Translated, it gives CASSLWEFGKNIQYF.

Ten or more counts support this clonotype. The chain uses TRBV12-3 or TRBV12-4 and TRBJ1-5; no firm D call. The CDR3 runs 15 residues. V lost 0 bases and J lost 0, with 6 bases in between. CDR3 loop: CASSLAGLSNQPQHF. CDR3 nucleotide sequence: TGTGCCAGCAGTTTAGCAGGACTTAGCAATCAGCCCCAGCATTTT.

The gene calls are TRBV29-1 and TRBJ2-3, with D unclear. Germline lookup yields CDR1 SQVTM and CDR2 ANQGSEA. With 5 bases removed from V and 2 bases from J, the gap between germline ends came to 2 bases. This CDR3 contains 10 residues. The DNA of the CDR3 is TGCAGCGTTTTCACAGATACGCAGTATTTT. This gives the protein CSVFTDTQYF.

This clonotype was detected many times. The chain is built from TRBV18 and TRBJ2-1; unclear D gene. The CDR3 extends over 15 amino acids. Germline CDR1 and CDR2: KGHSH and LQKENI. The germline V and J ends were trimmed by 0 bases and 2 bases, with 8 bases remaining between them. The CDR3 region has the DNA TGTGCCAGCTCACCACCGAGACAAACCTACAATGAGCAGTTCTTC. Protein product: CASSPPRQTYNEQFF.

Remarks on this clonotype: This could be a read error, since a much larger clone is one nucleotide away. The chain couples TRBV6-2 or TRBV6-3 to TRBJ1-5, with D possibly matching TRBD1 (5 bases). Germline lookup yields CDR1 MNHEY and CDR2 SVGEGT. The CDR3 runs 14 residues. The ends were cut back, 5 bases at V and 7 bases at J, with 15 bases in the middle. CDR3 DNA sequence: TGTGCCAGCAGTGATATGAGGGGAGGACAGCCCCAGCATTTT. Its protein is CASSDMRGGQPQHF.

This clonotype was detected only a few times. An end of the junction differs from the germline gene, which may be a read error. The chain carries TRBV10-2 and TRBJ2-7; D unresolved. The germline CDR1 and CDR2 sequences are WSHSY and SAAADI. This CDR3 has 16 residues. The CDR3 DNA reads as TGCGCCAGCAGTAAGTCTACGATGGCACCCTCCTACGAGCAGTACTTC. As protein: CASSKSTMAPSYEQYF.

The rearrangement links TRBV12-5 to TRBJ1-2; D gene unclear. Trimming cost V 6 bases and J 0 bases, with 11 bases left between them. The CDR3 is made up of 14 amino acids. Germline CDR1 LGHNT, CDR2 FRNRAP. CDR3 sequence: CASGSGPTNYGYTF. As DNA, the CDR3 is TGTGCTAGTGGCTCCGGTCCCACTAACTATGGCTACACCTTC.

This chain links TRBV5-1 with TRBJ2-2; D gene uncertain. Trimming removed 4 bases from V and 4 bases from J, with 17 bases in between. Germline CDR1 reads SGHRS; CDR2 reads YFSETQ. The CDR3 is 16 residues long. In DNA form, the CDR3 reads TGCGCCAGCAGCCTCGGTCCCATCCCTTCCACCGGGGAGCTGTTTTTT. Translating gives CASSLGPIPSTGELFF.

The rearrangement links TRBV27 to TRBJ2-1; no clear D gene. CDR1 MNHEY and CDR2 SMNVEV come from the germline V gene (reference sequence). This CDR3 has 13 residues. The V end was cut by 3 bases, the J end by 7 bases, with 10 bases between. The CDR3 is CASSFPPVNEQFF. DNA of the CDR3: TGTGCCAGCAGTTTTCCCCCGGTGAATGAGCAGTTCTTC.

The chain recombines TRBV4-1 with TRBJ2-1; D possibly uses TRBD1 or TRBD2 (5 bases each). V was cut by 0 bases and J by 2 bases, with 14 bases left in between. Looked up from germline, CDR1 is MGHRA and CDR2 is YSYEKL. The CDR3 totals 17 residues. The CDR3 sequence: CASSQDSRGAPYNEQFF. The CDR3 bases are TGCGCCAGCAGCCAAGATTCTCGGGGCGCCCCCTACAATGAGCAGTTCTTC.

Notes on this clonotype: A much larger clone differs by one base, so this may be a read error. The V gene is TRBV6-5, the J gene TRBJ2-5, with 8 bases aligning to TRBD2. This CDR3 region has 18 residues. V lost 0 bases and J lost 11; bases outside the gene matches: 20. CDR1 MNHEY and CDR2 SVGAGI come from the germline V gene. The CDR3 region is CASSYSSVGRGVYNEQYF. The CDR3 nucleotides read TGTGCCAGCAGTTACTCGAGCGTAGGGCGGGGGGTCTACAATGAGCAGTACTTC.

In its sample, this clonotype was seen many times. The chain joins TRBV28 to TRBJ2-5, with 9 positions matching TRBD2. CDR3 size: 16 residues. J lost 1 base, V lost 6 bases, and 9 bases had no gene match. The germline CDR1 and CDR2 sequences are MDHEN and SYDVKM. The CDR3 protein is CASRASGTSLQETQYF. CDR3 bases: TGTGCCAGCAGAGCTAGCGGGACTTCGCTCCAAGAGACCCAGTACTTC.

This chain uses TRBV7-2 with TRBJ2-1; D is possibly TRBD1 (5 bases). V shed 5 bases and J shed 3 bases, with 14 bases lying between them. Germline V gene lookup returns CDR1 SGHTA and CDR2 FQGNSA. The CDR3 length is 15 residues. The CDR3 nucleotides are TGTGCCAGCAGCCGCGCAGGGATTGGCTACAATGAGCAGTTCTTC. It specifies CASSRAGIGYNEQFF.

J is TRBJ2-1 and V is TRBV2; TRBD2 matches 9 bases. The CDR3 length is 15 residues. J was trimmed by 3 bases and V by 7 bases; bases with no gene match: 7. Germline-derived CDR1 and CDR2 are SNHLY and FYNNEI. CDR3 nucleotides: TGTGCCAGCAAAGGTGGAGCGGGGGGCTACAATGAGCAGTTCTTC. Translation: CASKGGAGGYNEQFF.

The CDR3 coding sequence is TGCGCCAGCAGCCTAGGGACAGGGGCTACAGATACGCAGTATTTT. Its protein product is CASSLGTGATDTQYF. The V and J genes are TRBV5-1 and TRBJ2-3; 10 nucleotides line up with TRBD1. The V segment lost 4 bases and the J segment 3 bases; nucleotides outside the gene matches: 5. The CDR3 covers 15 residues. CDR1 and CDR2 from the germline V gene are SGHRS and YFSETQ.

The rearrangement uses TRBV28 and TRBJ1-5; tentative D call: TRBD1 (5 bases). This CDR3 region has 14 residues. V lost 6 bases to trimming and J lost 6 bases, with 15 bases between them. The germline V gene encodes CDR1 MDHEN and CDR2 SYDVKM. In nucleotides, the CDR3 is TGTGCCAGCAGGGCGCCAGGGCTGTTTCAGCCCCAGCATTTT. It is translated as CASRAPGLFQPQHF.

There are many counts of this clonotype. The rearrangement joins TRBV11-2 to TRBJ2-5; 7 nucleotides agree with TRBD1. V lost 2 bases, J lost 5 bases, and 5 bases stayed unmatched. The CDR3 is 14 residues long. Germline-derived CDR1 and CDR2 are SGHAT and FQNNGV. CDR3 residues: CASSLTGVRETQYF. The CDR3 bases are TGTGCCAGCAGCTTAACAGGGGTGCGTGAGACCCAGTACTTC.

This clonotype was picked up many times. The CDR3 DNA follows: TGTGCCAGCAGCCAAGGGGTCGATCTCGGGTATCGAGACGAGCAGTACTTC. Protein sequence: CASSQGVDLGYRDEQYF. This chain links TRBV3-1 with TRBJ2-7; D gene unclear. Per the germline V gene, CDR1 is LGHDT and CDR2 is YNNKEL (reference sequence). The V end lost 1 base, the J end lost 5 bases, and 21 bases lay between the germline ends. CDR3 size: 17 residues.

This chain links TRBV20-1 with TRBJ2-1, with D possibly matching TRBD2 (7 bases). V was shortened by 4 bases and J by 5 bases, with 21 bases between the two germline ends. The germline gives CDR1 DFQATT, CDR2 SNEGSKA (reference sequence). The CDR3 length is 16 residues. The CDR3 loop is CSAKPWGGGMHNEQFF. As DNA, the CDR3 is TGCAGTGCTAAACCGTGGGGCGGGGGCATGCACAATGAGCAGTTCTTC.

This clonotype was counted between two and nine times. CDR3: CASSLAPSGRGANVLTF. For the CDR3, the DNA is TGCGCCAGCAGCTTGGCCCCTAGCGGGCGAGGGGCCAACGTCCTGACTTTC. The chain uses TRBV5-1 and TRBJ2-6, with 8 bases identical to TRBD2. Germline V gene lookup returns CDR1 SGHRS and CDR2 YFSETQ. This CDR3 has 17 residues. Unmatched junction bases numbered 6, after V lost 0 bases and J lost 4 bases.

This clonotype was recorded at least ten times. CDR3 coding DNA: TGTGCCAGTAGACCGGCGAGGATGAACACTGAAGCTTTCTTT. Translation: CASRPARMNTEAFF. The rearrangement joins TRBV19 to TRBJ1-1, with no clear D. Germline V gives CDR1 LNHDA, CDR2 SQIVND (reference sequence). Trimming cost V 6 bases and J 0 bases, with 11 bases left between them. There are 14 residues in the CDR3. Full variable domain (rest looked up from reference TRBV19 and TRBJ1-1): DGGITQSPKYLFRKEGQNVTLSCEQNLNHDAMYWYRQDPGQGLRLIYYSQIVNDFQKGDIAEGYSVSREKKESFPLTVTSAQKNPTAFYLCASRPARMNTEAFFGQGTRLTVV.

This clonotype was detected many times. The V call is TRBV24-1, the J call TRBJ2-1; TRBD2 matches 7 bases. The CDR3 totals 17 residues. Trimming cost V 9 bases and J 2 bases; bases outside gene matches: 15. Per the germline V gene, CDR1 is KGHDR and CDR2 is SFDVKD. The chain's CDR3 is CATGGGQGRGTYNEQFF. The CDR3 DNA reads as TGTGCCACCGGGGGAGGGCAGGGAAGGGGTACCTACAATGAGCAGTTCTTC.

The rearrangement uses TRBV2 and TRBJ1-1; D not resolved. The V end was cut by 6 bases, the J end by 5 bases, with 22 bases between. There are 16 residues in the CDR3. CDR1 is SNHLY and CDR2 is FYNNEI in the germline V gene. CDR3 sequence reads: CASSLLGPGLGTEAFF. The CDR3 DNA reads TGTGCCAGCAGCTTACTAGGACCTGGTCTTGGGACTGAAGCTTTCTTT.

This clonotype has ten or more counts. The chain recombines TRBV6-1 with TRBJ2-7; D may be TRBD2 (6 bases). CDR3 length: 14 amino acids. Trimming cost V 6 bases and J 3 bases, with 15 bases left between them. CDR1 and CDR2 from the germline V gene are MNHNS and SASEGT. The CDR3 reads CASRRGLPVYEQYF. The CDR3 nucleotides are TGTGCCAGCAGGCGGGGACTTCCAGTCTACGAGCAGTACTTC.

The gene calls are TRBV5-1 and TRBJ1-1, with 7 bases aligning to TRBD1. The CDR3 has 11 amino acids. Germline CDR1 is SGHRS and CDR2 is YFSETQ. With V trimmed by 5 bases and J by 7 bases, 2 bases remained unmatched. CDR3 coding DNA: TGCGCCAGCAGATGGGACAGTGAAGCTTTCTTT. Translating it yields CASRWDSEAFF.

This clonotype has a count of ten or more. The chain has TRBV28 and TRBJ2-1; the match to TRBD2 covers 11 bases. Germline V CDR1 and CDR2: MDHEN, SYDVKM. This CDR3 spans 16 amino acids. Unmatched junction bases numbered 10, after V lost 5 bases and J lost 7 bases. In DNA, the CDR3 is TGTGCCAGCAGTGATAGTAGCGGGGGGGCCTTTAATGAGCAGTTCTTC. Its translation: CASSDSSGGAFNEQFF.

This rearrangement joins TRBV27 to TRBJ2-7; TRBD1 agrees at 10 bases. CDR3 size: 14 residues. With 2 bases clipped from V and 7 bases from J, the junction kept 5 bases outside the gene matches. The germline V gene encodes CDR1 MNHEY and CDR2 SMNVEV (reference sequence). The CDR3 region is CASSLKGQGLEQYF. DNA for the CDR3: TGTGCCAGCAGTTTAAAGGGACAGGGGCTGGAGCAGTACTTC.

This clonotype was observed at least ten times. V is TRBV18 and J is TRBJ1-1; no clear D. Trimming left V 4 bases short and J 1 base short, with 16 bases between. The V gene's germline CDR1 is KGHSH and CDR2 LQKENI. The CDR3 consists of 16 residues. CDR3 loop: CASSQATPGSNTEAFF. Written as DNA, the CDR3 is TGTGCCAGCTCACAGGCGACACCTGGGTCGAACACTGAAGCTTTCTTT.

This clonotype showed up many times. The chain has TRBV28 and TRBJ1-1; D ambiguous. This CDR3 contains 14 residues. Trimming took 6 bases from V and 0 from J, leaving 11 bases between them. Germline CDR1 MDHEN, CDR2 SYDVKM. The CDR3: CASSVPVMNTEAFF. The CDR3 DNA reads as TGTGCCAGCAGCGTACCAGTGATGAACACTGAAGCTTTCTTT. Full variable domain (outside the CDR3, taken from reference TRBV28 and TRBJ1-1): DVKVTQSSRYLVKRTGEKVFLECVQDMDHENMFWYRQDPGLGLRLIYFSYDVKMKEKGDIPEGYSVSREKKERFSLILESASTNQTSMYLCASSVPVMNTEAFFGQGTRLTVV.